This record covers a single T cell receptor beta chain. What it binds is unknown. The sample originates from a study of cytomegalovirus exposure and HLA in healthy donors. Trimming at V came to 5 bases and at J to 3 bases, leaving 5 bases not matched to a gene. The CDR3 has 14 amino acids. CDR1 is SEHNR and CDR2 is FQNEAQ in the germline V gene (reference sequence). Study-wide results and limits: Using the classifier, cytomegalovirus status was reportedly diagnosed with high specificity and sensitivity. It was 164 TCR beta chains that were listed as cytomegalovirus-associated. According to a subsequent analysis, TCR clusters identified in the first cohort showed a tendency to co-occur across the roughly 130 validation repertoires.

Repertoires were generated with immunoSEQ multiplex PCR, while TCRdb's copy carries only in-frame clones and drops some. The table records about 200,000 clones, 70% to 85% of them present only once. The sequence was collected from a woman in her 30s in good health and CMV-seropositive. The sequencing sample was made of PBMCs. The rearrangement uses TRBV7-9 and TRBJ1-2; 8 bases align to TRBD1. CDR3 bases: TGTGCCAGCAGCCCTCCAGGGGGCGACTATGGCTACACCTTC. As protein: CASSPPGGDYGYTF.